A single sample is the source of the 13 T cell receptor beta chains below, sequenced in a study of blood T cells in healthy people across ages. With a J-beta primer mix and a sample-barcoded 5' primer, a second PCR ran roughly 6 to 11 cycles. From the 5' RACE reads, TCRdb called clonotypes with MiXCR, one entry per CDR3 protein. Of 700,000 to 950,000 distinct CDR3 sequences detected, more than 45% appear once; the ten largest clones hold 20% to 25%. The sample comprised blood. The source is a man younger than 40 in good health.

The DNA for the CDR3 is TGCAGTGCCGAGCGGGAGGACCCCTACGAGCAGTTCTTC. Translated: CSAEREDPYEQFF. The genes are TRBV20-1 and TRBJ2-1; TRBD2 matches 9 bases. Unmatched junction bases numbered 10, after V lost 6 bases and J lost 10 bases. CDR1 is DFQATT, CDR2 SNEGSKA, per germline (reference sequence). The CDR3 is 13 amino acids.

This clonotype was recorded a few times. V gene TRBV7-2 combines with J gene TRBJ2-7; a possible D gene is TRBD2 (6 bases). The V and J ends lost 4 bases and 3 bases respectively, with 16 bases between them. The CDR3 loop spans 15 amino acids. Germline loops: CDR1 SGHTA, CDR2 FQGNSA. The CDR3 here is CASSSPRGYRYEQYF. The CDR3 DNA is TGTGCCAGCAGCTCACCACGGGGGTACCGCTACGAGCAGTACTTC.

The gene calls are TRBV29-1 and TRBJ2-7, with 7 bases that match TRBD1. The V gene end was trimmed by 4 bases and the J gene end by 3 bases; junction bases not matched to a gene: 9. Germline CDR1 reads SQVTM; CDR2 reads ANQGSEA. The CDR3 is 14 amino acids. The CDR3 nucleotides read TGCAGCGTTGCCACAGGGGATCGTCTCTACGAGCAGTACTTC. It codes for CSVATGDRLYEQYF.

The gene calls are TRBV10-3 and TRBJ1-2, with TRBD1 as a possible D gene (6 bases). Trimming took 7 bases from V and 6 from J, leaving 18 bases between them. The CDR3 covers 14 residues. Germline values: CDR1 ENHRY, CDR2 SYGVKD. The CDR3 nucleotides read TGTGCCATCAACCTACAGGGTCCTTCGGATGGCTACACCTTC. This codes for CAINLQGPSDGYTF.

The chain is built from TRBV29-1 and TRBJ1-2; D not certain. CDR3 length equals 11 residues. The ends were cut back, 7 bases at V and 4 bases at J, with 10 bases in the middle. Germline CDR1 SQVTM, CDR2 ANQGSEA. CDR3 nucleotides: TGCAGCGCTGAGGCGGGCTATGGCTACACCTTC. This sequence encodes CSAEAGYGYTF.

The chain links TRBV12-3 or TRBV12-4 to TRBJ2-7, with D possibly matching TRBD1 (6 bases). The ends were cut back, 5 bases at V and 2 bases at J, with 13 bases in the middle. The CDR3 consists of 14 residues. The CDR3 loop is CASSTGTPAYEQYF. The CDR3 DNA is TGTGCCAGCAGTACCGGGACACCGGCCTACGAGCAGTACTTC.

This clonotype was seen more than once but under ten times. V is TRBV27 and J is TRBJ2-5, with 8 nucleotides matching TRBD2. There are 14 residues in the CDR3. Looked up from germline, CDR1 is MNHEY and CDR2 is SMNVEV (reference sequence). The ends lost 4 bases at V and 5 bases at J; junction bases unmatched: 6. The CDR3 loop is CASSYSGDRETQYF. The CDR3 DNA follows: TGTGCCAGCAGTTATAGCGGGGACCGGGAGACCCAGTACTTC.

V gene TRBV7-2 combines with J gene TRBJ2-5; 12 bases match TRBD2. The germline V gene encodes CDR1 SGHTA and CDR2 FQGNSA. Trimming at V came to 4 bases and at J to 4 bases, leaving 7 bases not matched to a gene. This CDR3 is 16 amino acids long. CDR3 bases: TGTGCCAGCAGCTCGATTCTAGCGGGAGGGGCAGAGACCCAGTACTTC. It translates to CASSSILAGGAETQYF.

The chain links TRBV27 to TRBJ2-7, with 8 bases lining up with TRBD2. The J call is in doubt because the DNA end fits TRBJ2-5 better. Looked up from germline, CDR1 is MNHEY and CDR2 is SMNVEV (reference sequence). The CDR3 loop spans 15 amino acids. The CDR3 DNA is TGTGCCAGCAGTTGGAGCGGGAGCGGGGTGGAGACCCAGTACTTC. Its protein is CASSWSGSGVETQYF.

This clonotype was found a few times. The chain is built from TRBV12-3 or TRBV12-4 and TRBJ1-2; no clear D. V dropped 1 base and J dropped 0 bases, with 15 bases sitting between them. The CDR3 is 17 amino acids. CDR3 amino acids: CASSLVSRPDANYGYTF. CDR3 nucleotides: TGTGCCAGCAGTTTAGTGTCCCGGCCCGACGCTAACTATGGCTACACCTTC.

The genes are TRBV18 and TRBJ2-5; TRBD2 aligns across 10 bases. Germline V gives CDR1 KGHSH, CDR2 LQKENI. The CDR3 is 15 amino acids. The ends lost 3 bases at V and 11 bases at J; junction bases unmatched: 12. The CDR3 DNA follows: TGTGCCAGCTCACCGGGACTAGCGCCTGACAATGAGCAGTACTTC. This encodes CASSPGLAPDNEQYF.

The genes are TRBV9 and TRBJ2-3, with 7 positions matching TRBD1. Germline-derived CDR1 and CDR2 are SGDLS and YYNGEE. CDR3 length equals 14 residues. With V trimmed by 5 bases and J by 1 base, 4 bases remained unmatched. CDR3 DNA sequence: TGTGCCAGCAGTAGACAGGGAGGCACAGATACGCAGTATTTT. It encodes CASSRQGGTDTQYF.

The rearrangement joins TRBV10-3 to TRBJ2-3, with D unclear. Germline V gene lookup returns CDR1 ENHRY and CDR2 SYGVKD. Trimming shortened V by 0 bases and J by 7 bases, and 14 bases separated the two germline ends. This CDR3 contains 15 residues. In DNA, the CDR3 is TGTGCCATCAGTGAGTCGGATGAGGCCCCTCATACGCAGTATTTT. It is translated as CAISESDEAPHTQYF.